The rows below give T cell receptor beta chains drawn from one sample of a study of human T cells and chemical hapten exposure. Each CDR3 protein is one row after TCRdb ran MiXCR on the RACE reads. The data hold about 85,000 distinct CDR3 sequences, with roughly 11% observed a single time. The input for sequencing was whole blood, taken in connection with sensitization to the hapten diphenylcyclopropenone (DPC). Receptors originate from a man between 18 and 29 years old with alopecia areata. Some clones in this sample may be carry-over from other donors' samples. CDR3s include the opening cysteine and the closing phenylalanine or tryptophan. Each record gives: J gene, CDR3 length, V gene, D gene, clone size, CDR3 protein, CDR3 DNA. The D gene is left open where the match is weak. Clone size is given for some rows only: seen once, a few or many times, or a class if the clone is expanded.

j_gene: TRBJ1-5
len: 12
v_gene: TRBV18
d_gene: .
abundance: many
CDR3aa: CASSPQNQPQHF
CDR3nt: TGTGCCAGCTCACCTCAGAATCAGCCCCAGCATTTT

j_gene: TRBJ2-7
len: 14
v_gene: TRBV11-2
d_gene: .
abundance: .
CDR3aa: CASLGGRNNYEQYF
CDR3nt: TGTGCCAGCCTGGGGGGCAGGAATAACTACGAGCAGTACTTC

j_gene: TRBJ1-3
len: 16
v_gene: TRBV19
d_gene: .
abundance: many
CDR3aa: CASSIGGLSSGNTIYF
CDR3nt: TGTGCCAGTAGTATTGGAGGCTTGAGCTCTGGAAACACCATATATTTT

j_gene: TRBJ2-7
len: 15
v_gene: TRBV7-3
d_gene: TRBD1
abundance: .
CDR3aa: CASSLTLQGIYEQYF
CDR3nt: TGTGCCAGCAGCTTAACTTTACAGGGGATCTACGAGCAGTACTTC

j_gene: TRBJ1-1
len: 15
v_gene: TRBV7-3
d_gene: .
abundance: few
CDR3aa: CASSLSGGRNTEAFF
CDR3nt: TGTGCCAGCAGCTTATCAGGAGGGAGAAACACTGAAGCTTTCTTT

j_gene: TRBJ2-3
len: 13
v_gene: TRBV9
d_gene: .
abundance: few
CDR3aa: CASSVSSLDTQYF
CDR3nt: TGTGCCAGCAGCGTCTCCTCCCTAGATACGCAGTATTTT

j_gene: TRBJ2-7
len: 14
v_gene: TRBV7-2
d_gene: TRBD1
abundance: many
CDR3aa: CASSLEQGFGEQYF
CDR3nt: TGTGCCAGCAGCTTAGAACAGGGGTTTGGCGAGCAGTACTTC

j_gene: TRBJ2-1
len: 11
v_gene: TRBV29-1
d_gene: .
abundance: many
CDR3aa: CSVARANEQFF
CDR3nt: TGCAGCGTTGCCAGGGCTAATGAGCAGTTCTTC

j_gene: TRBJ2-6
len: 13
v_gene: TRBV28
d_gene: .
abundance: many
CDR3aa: CASRGVGANVLTF
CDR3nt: TGTGCCAGCAGAGGGGTTGGGGCCAACGTCCTGACTTTC

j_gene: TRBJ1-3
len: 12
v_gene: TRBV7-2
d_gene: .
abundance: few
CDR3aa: CASSLLENTIYF
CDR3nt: TGTGCCAGCAGCTTATTAGAAAACACCATATATTTT

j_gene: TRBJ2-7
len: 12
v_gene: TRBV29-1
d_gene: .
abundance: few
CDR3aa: CSVGPEVYEQYF
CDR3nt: TGCAGCGTTGGCCCAGAGGTCTACGAGCAGTACTTC

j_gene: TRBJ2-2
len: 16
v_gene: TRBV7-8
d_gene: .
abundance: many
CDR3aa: CASSVRRIGVPGELFF
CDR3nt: TGTGCCAGCAGCGTCCGCAGGATTGGGGTCCCCGGGGAGCTGTTTTTT

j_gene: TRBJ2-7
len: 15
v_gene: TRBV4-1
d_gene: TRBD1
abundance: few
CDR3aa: CASSQKDRDPYEQYF
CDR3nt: TGCGCCAGCAGCCAAAAGGACAGGGACCCCTACGAGCAGTACTTC